The 15 T cell receptor beta chains reported below all come from one sample, sequenced in a study of T-cell reconstitution after alpha-beta-depleted transplantation in children. Whole-study findings and limits: Most T-cell counts and diversity one year after the transplant came from T cells that were newly produced.

Molecular barcoding with unique molecular identifiers was used for the TCRbeta library. TCRdb re-derived calls from the PCR reads in MiXCR, one entry per CDR3 protein. The sample lists about 300,000 distinct CDR3 sequences; around 7.3% were seen once. The antigens these receptors bind are not known. Sequenced material: peripheral blood, taken 360 days after TCRalphabeta/CD19-depleted stem cell transplant. Receptors originate from a female patient aged 2-15 years who had a stem cell transplant for Fanconi anemia, so the T cells may come from the graft donor.

This clonotype was seen repeatedly, ten times or more. DNA of the CDR3: TGCGCCAGCTCCCGCAGGGAGCAAGAGACCCAGTACTTC. Protein: CASSRREQETQYF. V is TRBV5-1 and J is TRBJ2-5; D is perhaps TRBD1 or TRBD2 (5 bases each). The CDR3 consists of 13 residues. V lost 7 bases, J lost 2 bases, and 12 bases lay in between. From germline, CDR1 is SGHRS and CDR2 YFSETQ. Supplemented by reference TRBV5-1 and TRBJ2-5, the full variable domain reads KAGVTQTPRYLIKTRGQQVTLSCSPISGHRSVSWYQQTPGQGLQFLFEYFSETQRNKGNFPGRFSGRQFSNSRSEMNVSTLELGDSALYLCASSRREQETQYFGPGTRLLVL.

There are many counts of this clonotype. This chain joins TRBV9 and TRBJ2-1; D uncertain. V lost 2 bases, J lost 5 bases, and 8 bases lay in between. The CDR3 is made up of 13 amino acids. CDR1 and CDR2 (germline): SGDLS, YYNGEE. The CDR3 spells CASSVLTDNEQFF. CDR3 coding DNA: TGTGCCAGCAGCGTTCTGACTGACAATGAGCAGTTCTTC.

This clonotype was counted at least ten times. The chain combines TRBV5-1 with TRBJ2-5, with a tentative D call TRBD2 (5 bases). This CDR3 has 16 residues. Germline CDR1 is SGHRS and CDR2 is YFSETQ. V lost 0 bases and J 5 bases, leaving 17 bases between the germline ends. CDR3 nucleotides: TGCGCCAGCAGCTTGGAAAGTGATCTAGCTGGGGAGACCCAGTACTTC. This sequence encodes CASSLESDLAGETQYF. Looking up the rest from reference TRBV5-1 and TRBJ2-5 gives the full variable domain: KAGVTQTPRYLIKTRGQQVTLSCSPISGHRSVSWYQQTPGQGLQFLFEYFSETQRNKGNFPGRFSGRQFSNSRSEMNVSTLELGDSALYLCASSLESDLAGETQYFGPGTRLLVL.

The chain carries TRBV27 and TRBJ2-2; TRBD2 might be the D (5 bases). V was trimmed by 2 bases and J by 4 bases, leaving 11 bases between them. Germline V gene lookup returns CDR1 MNHEY and CDR2 SMNVEV (reference sequence). The CDR3 is made up of 15 amino acids. CDR3 bases: TGTGCCAGCAGTTTAAAGGGCGGGTTCACCGGGGAGCTGTTTTTT. Its translation is CASSLKGGFTGELFF.

This clonotype was recorded many times. V gene TRBV6-2 or TRBV6-3 combines with J gene TRBJ2-7; the match to TRBD1 covers 7 bases. The J segment lost 2 bases and the V segment lost 8 bases, leaving 15 bases of the junction unmatched. CDR3 length equals 16 residues. In germline, CDR1 is MNHEY, CDR2 SVGEGT. The CDR3 nucleotides are TGTGCCAGCCAAACTTACCGGACAGGTTCTACCTACGAGCAGTACTTC. Its translation is CASQTYRTGSTYEQYF.

This clonotype was seen ten or more times. The chain recombines TRBV12-3 or TRBV12-4 with TRBJ1-3, with D tentatively TRBD1 (5 bases). Trimming cost V 2 bases and J 10 bases, with 9 bases left between them. CDR3 size: 12 residues. CDR3 protein: CASSLHGGTIYF. In DNA, the CDR3 is TGTGCCAGCAGTTTACATGGGGGAACCATATATTTT.

This clonotype has a count of ten or more. This chain links TRBV15 with TRBJ2-7; possible D gene TRBD1, 6 bases. V dropped 6 bases and J dropped 1 base, with 16 bases sitting between them. The germline CDR1 and CDR2 sequences are LNHNV and YYDKDF (reference sequence). The CDR3 is 15 residues long. CDR3 protein: CATSAGQPISYEQYF. The CDR3 bases are TGTGCCACCAGTGCAGGACAGCCCATTTCCTACGAGCAGTACTTC.

This clonotype has a count of ten or more. The J gene is TRBJ1-4, the V gene TRBV7-9, with D uncertain. The V and J ends lost 0 bases and 5 bases respectively, with 13 bases between them. The CDR3 runs 16 residues. Germline CDR1 SEHNR, CDR2 FQNEAQ (reference sequence). CDR3 amino acids: CASSLAFGRSNEKLFF. CDR3 in DNA: TGTGCCAGCAGCTTAGCTTTCGGACGCTCGAATGAAAAACTGTTTTTT.

The chain links TRBV10-3 to TRBJ2-1, with a possible D match to TRBD1 (5 bases). This CDR3 has 13 residues. Germline lookup yields CDR1 ENHRY and CDR2 SYGVKD. Between the trimmed V and J ends, which lost 2 bases and 6 bases, there was a span of 8 bases. The CDR3 DNA reads as TGTGCCATCAGTGAGATTGGGGCCAATGAGCAGTTCTTC. Its translation: CAISEIGANEQFF.

This chain connects TRBV5-1 to TRBJ1-3, with 7 bases aligning to TRBD1. CDR1 and CDR2 (germline): SGHRS, YFSETQ. Losses at the gene ends were 4 bases for V and 4 bases for J; bases not matched to a gene: 11. The length of the CDR3 is 16 residues. In DNA form, the CDR3 reads TGCGCCAGCAGCCCGTCGCCCGGGACAGTCGGAAACACCATATATTTT. Amino acid sequence: CASSPSPGTVGNTIYF.

This clonotype was recorded at least ten times. V and J are TRBV15 and TRBJ1-2; tentatively, D is TRBD1 (5 bases). V gave up 4 bases and J gave up 7 bases, with 13 bases separating them. This CDR3 comprises 13 residues. Germline assignment: CDR1 LNHNV and CDR2 YYDKDF (reference sequence). The CDR3 reads CATSNPGRRGYTF. DNA of the CDR3: TGTGCCACCAGCAATCCAGGGAGACGTGGCTACACCTTC.

This clonotype occurred many times. The chain recombines TRBV27 with TRBJ1-1, with a weak D call TRBD1 (5 bases). In germline, CDR1 is MNHEY, CDR2 SMNVEV (reference sequence). Trimming took 4 bases from V and 0 from J, leaving 6 bases between them. This CDR3 has 13 amino acids. The CDR3 here is CASSWGVNTEAFF. CDR3 nucleotide sequence: TGTGCCAGCAGTTGGGGGGTGAACACTGAAGCTTTCTTT.

The gene calls are TRBV18 and TRBJ2-5; TRBD1 is a possible D gene (6 bases). CDR3 length: 12 amino acids. Trimming removed 9 bases from V and 5 bases from J, with 13 bases in between. CDR1 KGHSH and CDR2 LQKENI come from the germline V gene. The CDR3 DNA is TGTGCCAGTTCGCAGGGGTCGGAGACCCAGTACTTC. Amino acid sequence: CASSQGSETQYF.

A few counts support this clonotype. The V call is TRBV5-1, the J call TRBJ1-2; D is unclear. Between the trimmed V and J ends, which lost 5 bases and 0 bases, there was a span of 8 bases. CDR3 length equals 13 residues. Germline V gene lookup returns CDR1 SGHRS and CDR2 YFSETQ. As DNA, the CDR3 is TGCGCCAGCAGTGACGGAGCTAACTATGGCTACACCTTC. Protein: CASSDGANYGYTF.

In its sample, this clonotype was seen many times. Mismatch with germline at one junction end may stem from a read error. The V and J genes are TRBV10-3 and TRBJ2-1; 7 bases map to TRBD2. Germline V gives CDR1 ENHRY, CDR2 SYGVKD. The CDR3 has 19 residues. The CDR3 region is CAISDSREGAESSYNEQLF. Written as DNA, the CDR3 is TGTGCCATCAGTGATTCGAGGGAGGGAGCGGAGAGTTCTTACAATGAGCAGCTCTTC.